These 10 T cell receptor beta chains were sequenced from one sample in a study of blood T cell repertoires in COVID-19. Using immunoSEQ multiplex PCR, the repertoire was profiled, and TCRdb retains in-frame clones only, with some absent. The sample has under 150,000 clones, roughly 90% seen once. What was sequenced was peripheral blood. The receptor source for this set is a man aged 55 to 69 with COVID-19, enrolled during active disease.

The CDR3 DNA sequence: TGTGCCAGCAGTTCGACAGGCCGGGTAGGCTACACCTTC. Amino acid sequence: CASSSTGRVGYTF. The genes are TRBV6-2 or TRBV6-3 and TRBJ1-2; maybe TRBD1 (6 bases). CDR1 MNHEY and CDR2 SVGEGT come from the germline V gene. Trimming took 4 bases from V and 8 from J, leaving 14 bases between them. There are 13 residues in the CDR3.

The chain joins TRBV5-1 to TRBJ1-6; D is possibly TRBD1 (5 bases). The germline V gene encodes CDR1 SGHRS and CDR2 YFSETQ. V was cut by 0 bases and J by 10 bases, with 14 bases left in between. The CDR3 extends over 15 amino acids. The CDR3 region is CASSLEGQGSSPLHF. For the CDR3, the DNA is TGCGCCAGCAGCTTGGAGGGCCAGGGAAGCTCACCCCTCCACTTT.

V usage is TRBV9 and J usage is TRBJ1-2; TRBD1 aligns across 9 bases. Trimming cost V 4 bases and J 8 bases; bases outside gene matches: 12. Germline CDR1 reads SGDLS; CDR2 reads YYNGEE. CDR3 length: 15 amino acids. This chain's CDR3 is CASSSLPDRGDGYTF. The DNA for the CDR3 is TGTGCCAGCAGCTCTCTTCCCGACAGGGGGGACGGCTACACCTTC.

This chain uses TRBV29-1 with TRBJ1-2; tentative D call: TRBD1 (6 bases). Germline-derived CDR1 and CDR2 are SQVTM and ANQGSEA. The V gene lost 7 bases and the J gene lost 8 bases, with 14 bases spanning the gap. This CDR3 region has 11 residues. In nucleotides, the CDR3 is TGCAGCGGGATAGGGGGGGCCGGCTACACCTTC. It specifies CSGIGGAGYTF.

This chain uses TRBV27 with TRBJ2-1, with 8 bases fitting TRBD1. The CDR3 consists of 15 residues. From germline, CDR1 is MNHEY and CDR2 SMNVEV (reference sequence). V gave up 6 bases and J gave up 7 bases; unmatched junction bases: 11. The CDR3 region has the DNA TGTGCCAGCAGCACGACAGGGGACCCAGATAATGAGCAGTTCTTC. As protein: CASSTTGDPDNEQFF.

This clone showed up just a few times. The gene calls are TRBV5-1 and TRBJ2-6; no clear D gene. The germline gives CDR1 SGHRS, CDR2 YFSETQ. CDR3 length equals 15 residues. Trimming took 2 bases from V and 4 from J, leaving 10 bases between them. This CDR3 reads CASSFTESGANVLTF. The CDR3 coding sequence is TGCGCCAGCAGCTTTACAGAGTCAGGGGCCAACGTCCTGACTTTC.

This clone was seen once. The chain uses TRBV18 and TRBJ1-6, with D uncertain. Looked up from germline, CDR1 is KGHSH and CDR2 is LQKENI. This CDR3 contains 14 residues. V lost 2 bases and J 9 bases, leaving 11 bases between the germline ends. The CDR3 loop reads CASSPSSDGSPLHF. The CDR3 DNA is TGTGCCAGCTCACCAAGTTCAGATGGTTCACCCCTCCACTTT.

The chain has TRBV9 and TRBJ2-7; TRBD2 matches at 8 bases. The CDR3 is made up of 16 amino acids. V lost 0 bases, J lost 0 bases, and 5 bases stayed unmatched. In germline, CDR1 is SGDLS, CDR2 YYNGEE. CDR3 in amino acids: CASSVVLAGPSYEQYF. The CDR3 DNA reads as TGTGCCAGCAGCGTAGTTCTAGCGGGTCCCTCCTACGAGCAGTACTTC.

The gene calls are TRBV7-8 and TRBJ2-1, with D unresolved. The CDR3 covers 15 residues. The germline gives CDR1 SGHVS, CDR2 FQNEAQ. Trimming removed 5 bases at V and 4 bases at J, with 15 bases between. CDR3 DNA: TGTGCCAGCAGCCCCCTAATATCCCGGTACAATGAGCAGTTCTTC. Amino acid sequence: CASSPLISRYNEQFF.

This rearrangement joins TRBV18 to TRBJ1-6; TRBD1 agrees at 10 bases. This CDR3 region has 16 residues. Germline V gene lookup returns CDR1 KGHSH and CDR2 LQKENI. V lost 3 bases and J lost 4; bases outside the gene matches: 3. The CDR3 loop reads CASSPGDRGYNSPLHF. The CDR3 region has the DNA TGTGCCAGCTCACCGGGGGACAGGGGTTATAATTCACCCCTCCACTTT.